A single sample gave rise to the 8 T cell receptor beta chains below, sequenced in a study of cytomegalovirus exposure and HLA in healthy donors. PCR employed 60 Vbeta and 13 Jbeta primers. TCRdb keeps only in-frame clones here, not all; method: immunoSEQ multiplex PCR. The table includes approximately 220,000 clones, approximately 78% detected once. Material for sequencing was PBMCs. The receptors shown here come from a man aged 25 to 40 in good health and CMV-seronegative.

CDR3 DNA: TGTGCCAGCAGCTTGGGAGGGCCCGGGGATAATTCACCCCTCCACTTT. It is translated as CASSLGGPGDNSPLHF. The V gene is TRBV5-6, the J gene TRBJ1-6; the D is unclear. Per the germline V gene, CDR1 is SGHDT and CDR2 is YYEEEE. This CDR3 contains 16 residues. The ends were cut back, 0 bases at V and 5 bases at J, with 12 bases in the middle.

The rearrangement joins TRBV29-1 to TRBJ2-3, with 9 bases lining up with TRBD2. Germline V gene data show CDR1 as SQVTM and CDR2 as ANQGSEA. The CDR3 contains 14 residues. J lost 2 bases, V lost 6 bases, and 6 bases had no gene match. DNA for the CDR3: TGCAGCGTACCCCTAGCGGGGCCCACAGATACGCAGTATTTT. It yields the protein CSVPLAGPTDTQYF.

The gene calls are TRBV27 and TRBJ1-2, with a weak D call TRBD1 (5 bases). Trimming took 2 bases from V and 3 from J, leaving 13 bases between them. Looked up from germline, CDR1 is MNHEY and CDR2 is SMNVEV (reference sequence). This CDR3 region has 15 residues. The CDR3 bases are TGTGCCAGCAGTTTAATTTTGGGGCAGCACTATGGCTACACCTTC. Encoded protein: CASSLILGQHYGYTF.

The chain carries TRBV7-9 and TRBJ1-6; 8 positions match TRBD1. This CDR3 comprises 17 residues. CDR1 is SEHNR and CDR2 is FQNEAQ in the germline V gene (reference sequence). Losses at the gene ends were 1 base for V and 9 bases for J; bases not matched to a gene: 11. CDR3 nucleotides: TGTGCCAGCAGCTTAGAACAGGGGGGAAAAGTAATTTCACCCCTCCACTTT. Residues: CASSLEQGGKVISPLHF.

This rearrangement joins TRBV7-2 to TRBJ2-7; 9 nucleotides match TRBD2. CDR1 is SGHTA and CDR2 is FQGNSA in the germline V gene. Germline trimming cut 4 bases from V and 4 bases from J; bases unmatched to any gene: 11. This CDR3 contains 16 residues. The CDR3 DNA follows: TGTGCCAGCAGCTCCCGCTCGCGGGGGGGCAGGTACGAGCAGTACTTC. Translation gives CASSSRSRGGRYEQYF. Using reference TRBV7-2 and TRBJ2-7 for the parts outside the CDR3, the full variable domain is GAGVSQSPSNKVTEKGKDVELRCDPISGHTALYWYRQSLGQGLEFLIYFQGNSAPDKSGLPSDRFSAERTGGSVSTLTIQRTQQEDSAVYLCASSSRSRGGRYEQYFGPGTRLTVT.

The sample holds one count of this clone. The rearrangement links TRBV2 to TRBJ2-7; 9 nucleotides line up with TRBD1. The germline V gene has CDR1 SNHLY and CDR2 FYNNEI. CDR3 length equals 16 residues. V gave up 0 bases and J gave up 6 bases; unmatched junction bases: 9. CDR3 loop: CASSEAYRGRRPEQYF. The CDR3 nucleotides read TGTGCCAGCAGTGAAGCTTACAGGGGGCGCCGACCCGAGCAGTACTTC.

The rearrangement uses TRBV5-6 and TRBJ1-1, with a weak D call TRBD1 (5 bases). CDR3 size: 15 residues. The germline V gene has CDR1 SGHDT and CDR2 YYEEEE. V was trimmed by 3 bases and J by 7 bases, leaving 19 bases between them. CDR3 sequence: CASSSWGRVGGEAFF. The CDR3 bases are TGTGCCAGCAGCTCCTGGGGCAGGGTGGGAGGTGAAGCTTTCTTT. Full variable domain (rest looked up from reference TRBV5-6 and TRBJ1-1): DAGVTQSPTHLIKTRGQQVTLRCSPKSGHDTVSWYQQALGQGPQFIFQYYEEEERQRGNFPDRFSGHQFPNYSSELNVNALLLGDSALYLCASSSWGRVGGEAFFGQGTRLTVV.

CDR3 DNA sequence: TGTGCCAGCAGCACCTGGACTAGAACAAGAGATACGCAGTATTTT. The encoded protein is CASSTWTRTRDTQYF. The gene calls are TRBV21-1 and TRBJ2-3; the table's D call TRBD2 went unverified against the DNA. TRBV21-1 is shown as a pseudogene. The CDR3 runs 15 residues.